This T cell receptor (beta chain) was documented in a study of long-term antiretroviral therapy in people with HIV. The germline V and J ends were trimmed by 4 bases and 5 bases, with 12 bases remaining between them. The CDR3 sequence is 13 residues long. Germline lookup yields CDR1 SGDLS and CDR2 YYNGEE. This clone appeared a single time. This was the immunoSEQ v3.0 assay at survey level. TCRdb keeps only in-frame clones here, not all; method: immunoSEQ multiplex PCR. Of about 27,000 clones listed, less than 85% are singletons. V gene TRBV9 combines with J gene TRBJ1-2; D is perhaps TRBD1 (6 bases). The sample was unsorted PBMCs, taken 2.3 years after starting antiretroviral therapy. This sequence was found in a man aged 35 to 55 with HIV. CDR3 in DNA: TGTGCCAGCAGCCCACGGACAGCTTATGGCTACACCTTC. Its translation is CASSPRTAYGYTF.